A selection of T cell receptor beta chains follows, all from one sample in a study of glioma-infiltrating T cells. MiXCR was run by TCRdb on the multiplex PCR reads, yielding one entry per CDR3 protein. The sample yields approximately 88,000 distinct CDR3 sequences, under 30% seen once. Material for sequencing was glioma tissue, nonneoplastic brain tissue, or PBMCs (not recorded which). These receptors came from a human donor with low-grade glioma or glioblastoma, undergoing nonglioma brain surgery, or in good health (not recorded which). Both conserved end residues are part of each CDR3. A D gene is named only where the DNA matches it firmly. The listing skips clone size in some rows; elsewhere it reads once, few, many or a size class.

DNA | CDR3 | length | J | size | V | D
TGTGCCAGCAGCGCAAAATTTGGTCTACAAGCTTTCTTT | CASSAKFGLQAFF | 13 | TRBJ1-1 | many | TRBV11-1 | NA
TGTGCCAGCAGTTTAACAGGGGCCACTGAAGCTTTCTTT | CASSLTGATEAFF | 13 | TRBJ1-1 | many | TRBV12-3/TRBV12-4 | TRBD1
TGTGCCAGCAGCCTTTACAGCGCGAACACCGGGGAGCTGTTTTTT | CASSLYSANTGELFF | 15 | TRBJ2-2 | NA | TRBV7-9 | NA
TGCGCCAGCACTTTCTACGGAGTCTCTGGGGCCAACGTCCTGACTTTC | CASTFYGVSGANVLTF | 16 | TRBJ2-6 | NA | TRBV5-1 | NA
TGTGCCAGCAGCTTATCAGCCCGTACCTACGAGCAGTACTTC | CASSLSARTYEQYF | 14 | TRBJ2-7 | many | TRBV7-6 | NA
TGTGCCAGCAGCCAAATTGGGGGTGGCAATCAGCCCCAGCATTTT | CASSQIGGGNQPQHF | 15 | TRBJ1-5 | many | TRBV16 | NA
TGCGCCAGCAGAAAGGGGGTTGACTATGGCTACACCTTC | CASRKGVDYGYTF | 13 | TRBJ1-2 | few | TRBV5-1 | NA
TGTGCCAGCAGCCCCCGTGGGCGTGAAAAACTGTTTTTT | CASSPRGREKLFF | 13 | TRBJ1-4 | NA | TRBV3-1 | NA
TGTGCCAGCAGTTTTAGCGGGATTAGTGAGCAGTTCTTC | CASSFSGISEQFF | 13 | TRBJ2-1 | many | TRBV7-9 | TRBD2
TGTGCCAGCAGTGCCTTGGCAGGGGCGACCACTGAAGCTTTCTTT | CASSALAGATTEAFF | 15 | TRBJ1-1 | many | TRBV2 | NA